These T cell receptor beta chains were read from a single sample in a study of cytomegalovirus exposure and HLA in healthy donors. Assay used: immunoSEQ multiplex PCR; TCRdb lists only in-frame clones, some missing. Here the sample spans about 220,000 clones, 76% being singletons. The sample consisted of PBMCs. The receptors originated from a man between 18 and 29 years old in good health and CMV-seronegative. The CDR3 runs from the conserved cysteine through the conserved F or W. A D gene is named only where the DNA matches it firmly. Some rows mark clone size as missing; the rest say once, few, many or name a class of expanded clone.

J gene: TRBJ2-7; D gene: TRBD1; V gene: TRBV2; clone size: few; CDR3 protein: CASSLGQGGTSYEQYF; CDR3 DNA: TGTGCCAGCAGTCTGGGACAGGGGGGAACCTCCTACGAGCAGTACTTC
J gene: TRBJ1-1; D gene: .; V gene: TRBV7-9; clone size: .; CDR3 protein: CSSSPGDAGKSEAFF; CDR3 DNA: TGTTCCAGCAGCCCAGGGGATGCAGGGAAGTCTGAAGCTTTCTTT
J gene: TRBJ2-7; D gene: .; V gene: TRBV6-5; clone size: few; CDR3 protein: CASSYSPGPYEQYF; CDR3 DNA: TGTGCCAGCAGTTACTCGCCAGGGCCCTACGAGCAGTACTTC
J gene: TRBJ2-1; D gene: .; V gene: TRBV7-9; clone size: .; CDR3 protein: CSSSLEEGLRPYNEQFF; CDR3 DNA: TGTTCCAGCAGCTTAGAAGAGGGCCTACGCCCGTACAATGAGCAGTTCTTC
J gene: TRBJ2-2; D gene: .; V gene: TRBV6-1; clone size: .; CDR3 protein: CASSPSQVNKELFF; CDR3 DNA: TGTGCCAGCAGTCCTTCCCAGGTCAATAAGGAGCTGTTTTTT
J gene: TRBJ1-2; D gene: TRBD1; V gene: TRBV2; clone size: few; CDR3 protein: CASSGTGGTYGYTF; CDR3 DNA: TGTGCCAGCAGTGGGACAGGGGGGACCTATGGCTACACCTTC
J gene: TRBJ1-5; D gene: .; V gene: TRBV10-3; clone size: .; CDR3 protein: CAISDRSDQPQHF; CDR3 DNA: TGTGCCATCAGCGACAGGTCGGACCAGCCCCAGCATTTT
J gene: TRBJ2-5; D gene: TRBD2; V gene: TRBV7-2; clone size: once; CDR3 protein: CASSLGLAGVQETQYF; CDR3 DNA: TGTGCCAGCAGCCTCGGACTAGCGGGAGTTCAAGAGACCCAGTACTTC
J gene: TRBJ2-5; D gene: .; V gene: TRBV4-2; clone size: .; CDR3 protein: CASSQEGGGARETQYF; CDR3 DNA: TGTGCCAGCAGCCAAGAGGGAGGGGGGGCGCGGGAGACCCAGTACTTC
J gene: TRBJ2-7; D gene: TRBD2; V gene: TRBV5-8; clone size: .; CDR3 protein: CASSLGLAGSYEQYF; CDR3 DNA: TGTGCCAGCAGCCTTGGCCTAGCGGGTTCCTACGAGCAGTACTTC
J gene: TRBJ2-4; D gene: .; V gene: TRBV19; clone size: .; CDR3 protein: CASSLGGAKNIQYF; CDR3 DNA: TGTGCCAGTAGTCTGGGGGGAGCCAAAAACATTCAGTACTTC
J gene: TRBJ1-2; D gene: TRBD1; V gene: TRBV30; clone size: .; CDR3 protein: CALQFQGEGYTF; CDR3 DNA: TGTGCCTTACAGTTTCAGGGGGAGGGCTACACCTTC
J gene: TRBJ1-5; D gene: .; V gene: TRBV5-6; clone size: .; CDR3 protein: CASSLGWGGQPQHF; CDR3 DNA: TGTGCCAGCAGCTTGGGGTGGGGGGGGCAGCCCCAGCATTTT
J gene: TRBJ1-1; D gene: .; V gene: TRBV6-5; clone size: once; CDR3 protein: CASSSSKRDEAFF; CDR3 DNA: TGTGCCAGCAGCTCCTCCAAGAGGGATGAAGCTTTCTTT
J gene: TRBJ2-2; D gene: TRBD2; V gene: TRBV28; clone size: .; CDR3 protein: CASRSGLAGGTGELFF; CDR3 DNA: TGTGCCAGCCGATCGGGACTAGCGGGAGGTACCGGGGAGCTGTTTTTT